This T cell receptor (beta chain) was obtained from a study of blood T cell repertoires in COVID-19. Produced via immunoSEQ multiplex PCR; TCRdb's table is partial and in-frame only. The sample lists under 150,000 clones, less than 90% occurring once. The CDR3 length is 16 residues. J was trimmed by 0 bases and V by 7 bases; bases with no gene match: 6. Germline-derived CDR1 and CDR2 are SQVTM and ANQGSEA. V usage is TRBV29-1 and J usage is TRBJ2-1, with 13 bases fitting TRBD2. This clonotype was obtained from a man at least 80 years old with acute or convalescent COVID-19. Sequenced material: peripheral blood. The CDR3 reads CSEYRTSGSSYNEQFF. The CDR3 DNA is TGCAGCGAGTATAGGACTAGCGGGAGCTCCTACAATGAGCAGTTCTTC.